Given below is one T cell receptor (beta chain) in context. As yet, its antigen is unknown. The sample comes from a study of OX40 agonist ivuxolimab in advanced cancers. About the study: In three patients, partial responses were observed, one with hepatocellular carcinoma and two with cutaneous melanoma. Study findings and constraints: CD8+ T cells (on average) carried more expanded clones than CD4+ T cells.

Baseline, cycle 4 day 1, and cycle 7 day 1 were the blood sampling points. Clones were sequenced by immunoSEQ multiplex PCR, and TCRdb holds only the in-frame ones, with some missing. Of approximately 50,000 clones in the sample, about 80% were seen once. Germline V gene lookup returns CDR1 SGDLS and CDR2 YYNGEE. The CDR3 is 15 residues long. V lost 0 bases, J lost 8 bases, and 4 bases stayed unmatched. The source of this sequence is an adult with an advanced solid tumor such as melanoma, head and neck, liver or kidney cancer. Material: CD4+ or CD8+ T cells sorted from blood, obtained in a trial of the OX40 agonist ivuxolimab. V usage is TRBV9 and J usage is TRBJ2-1; TRBD2 agrees at 11 bases. CDR3 bases: TGTGCCAGCAGCGTAGGACTAGCGGGGCGGGATGAGCAGTTCTTC. Its protein is CASSVGLAGRDEQFF.